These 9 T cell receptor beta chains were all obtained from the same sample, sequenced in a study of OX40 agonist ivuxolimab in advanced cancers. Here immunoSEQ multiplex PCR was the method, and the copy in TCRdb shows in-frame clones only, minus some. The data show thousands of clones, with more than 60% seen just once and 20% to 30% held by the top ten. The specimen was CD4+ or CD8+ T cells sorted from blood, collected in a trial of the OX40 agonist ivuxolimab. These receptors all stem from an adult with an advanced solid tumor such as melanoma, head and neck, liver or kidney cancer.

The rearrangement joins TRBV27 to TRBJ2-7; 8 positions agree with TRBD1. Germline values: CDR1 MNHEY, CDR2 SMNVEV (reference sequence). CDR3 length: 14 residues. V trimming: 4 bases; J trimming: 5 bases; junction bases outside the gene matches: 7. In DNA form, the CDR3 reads TGTGCCAGCAGTTCCGGACAGGGAGCCCACGAGCAGTACTTC. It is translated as CASSSGQGAHEQYF.

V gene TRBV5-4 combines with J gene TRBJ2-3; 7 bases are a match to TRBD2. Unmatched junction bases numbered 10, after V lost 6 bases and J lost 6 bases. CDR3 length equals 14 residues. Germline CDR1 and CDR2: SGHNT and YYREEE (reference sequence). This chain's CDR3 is CASIPAGDPDTQYF. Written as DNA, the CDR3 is TGTGCCAGCATACCCGCGGGGGACCCCGATACGCAGTATTTT.

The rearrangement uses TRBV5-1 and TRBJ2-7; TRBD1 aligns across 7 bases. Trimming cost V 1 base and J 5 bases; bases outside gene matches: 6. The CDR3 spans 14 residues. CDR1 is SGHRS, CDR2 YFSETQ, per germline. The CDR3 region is CASSLSSGGDEQYF. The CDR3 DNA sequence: TGCGCCAGCAGCTTGTCTTCAGGGGGAGACGAGCAGTACTTC.

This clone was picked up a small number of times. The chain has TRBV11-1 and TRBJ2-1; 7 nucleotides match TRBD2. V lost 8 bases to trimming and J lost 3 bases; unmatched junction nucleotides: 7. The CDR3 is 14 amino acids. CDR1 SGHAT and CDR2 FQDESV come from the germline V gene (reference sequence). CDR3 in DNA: TGTGCCAGCCAAGGGGCTAGCGGCTACAATGAGCAGTTCTTC. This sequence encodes CASQGASGYNEQFF.

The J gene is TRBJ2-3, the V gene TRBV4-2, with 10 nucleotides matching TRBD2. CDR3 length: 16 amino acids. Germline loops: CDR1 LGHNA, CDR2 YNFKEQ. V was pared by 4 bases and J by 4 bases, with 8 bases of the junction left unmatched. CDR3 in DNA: TGTGCCAGCAGCCCCACCACGGGACTAGCGTCAGATACGCAGTATTTT. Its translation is CASSPTTGLASDTQYF.

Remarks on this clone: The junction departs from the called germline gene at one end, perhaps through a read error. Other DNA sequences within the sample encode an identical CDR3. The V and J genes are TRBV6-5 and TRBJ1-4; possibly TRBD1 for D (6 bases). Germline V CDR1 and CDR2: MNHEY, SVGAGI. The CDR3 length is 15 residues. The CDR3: CASSYGGRANEKLFF. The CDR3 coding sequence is TGTGCCAGCAGTTACGGGGGCAGGGCTAATGAAAAGCTGTTTTTT.

DNA for the CDR3: TGTGCCAGCAGTTTTGACGGCTCCTATGGCTACACCTTC. This gives the protein CASSFDGSYGYTF. The chain combines TRBV6-4 with TRBJ1-2; D gene unclear. This CDR3 contains 13 residues. Germline V CDR1 and CDR2: MRHNA, SNTAGT. Trimming cost V 5 bases and J 4 bases, with 11 bases left between them.

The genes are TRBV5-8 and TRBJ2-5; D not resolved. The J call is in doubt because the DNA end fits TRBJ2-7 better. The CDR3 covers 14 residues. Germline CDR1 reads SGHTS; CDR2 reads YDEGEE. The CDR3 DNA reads TGTGCCAGCAGCTTCTTCGGGCAGGCCTACGAGCAGTACTTC. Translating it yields CASSFFGQAYEQYF.

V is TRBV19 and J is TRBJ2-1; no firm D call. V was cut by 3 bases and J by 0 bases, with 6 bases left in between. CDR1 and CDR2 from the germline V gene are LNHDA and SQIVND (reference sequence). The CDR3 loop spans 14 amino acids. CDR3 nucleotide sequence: TGTGCCAGTAGTATCCTAAGCTCCTACAATGAGCAGTTCTTC. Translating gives CASSILSSYNEQFF.